This T cell receptor beta chain is drawn from a study of blood T cells in healthy people across ages. Study-level points and caveats: Changes seen in expanded clonotypes were possibly confounded by donor CMV status left unknown.

Combining a sample-barcoded 5' primer with a J-beta primer mix, a second PCR ran for roughly 6 to 11 cycles. Unique molecular identifiers of 12 random nucleotides labeled each cDNA. TCRdb processed the 5' RACE reads anew with MiXCR; each CDR3 protein has one entry. The profile shows some 900,000 distinct CDR3 sequences, more than 25% of them singletons. The CDR3 consists of 14 residues. V lost 1 base, J lost 3 bases, and 9 bases lay in between. Germline assignment: CDR1 SGHAT and CDR2 FQNNGV. This clonotype was recorded a few times. Its antigen is as yet unknown. This clonotype originated in an elderly woman in good health. Sequencing was performed on blood. The chain joins TRBV11-2 to TRBJ1-2, with TRBD1 as a possible D gene (6 bases). CDR3 DNA sequence: TGTGCCAGCAGCTTAGTGGCAGGGGACTATGGCTACACCTTC. Its protein is CASSLVAGDYGYTF.